This TCR beta chain appears in the sequencing data of a study of Ad26.COV2.S vaccination and SARS-CoV-2 variants. The treatment is: over 15 received Ad26.COV2.S at low or high dose, single or two shots; about five received placebo; per-sample allocation not given. Samples analyzed were those drawn on day 63 after the first vaccine or placebo injection. This CDR3 has 14 residues. V shed 4 bases and J shed 6 bases, with 13 bases lying between them. The germline V gene encodes CDR1 SGDLS and CDR2 YYNGEE. TCRdb keeps only in-frame clones here, not all; method: immunoSEQ multiplex PCR. Of about 350,000 clones in the sample, approximately 86% are singletons; the top ten hold about 11%.

Sequenced material: peripheral blood, taken in a trial of Ad26.COV2.S vaccine versus placebo. The chain joins TRBV9 to TRBJ2-2; D might be TRBD1 (6 bases). The TCR originated in a person between 18 and 65 years old who received the Ad26.COV2.S COVID-19 vaccine or a placebo. CDR3 sequence reads: CASSLGQRAGELFF. The CDR3 DNA is TGTGCCAGCAGCCTAGGACAGAGGGCCGGGGAGCTGTTTTTT.